A single sample is the source of the 27 T cell receptor beta chains below, sequenced in a study of shared clonotypes between healthy human individuals. Assay: immunoSEQ multiplex PCR; the TCRdb copy retains only in-frame clones and omits some. The data contain millions of clones, 90% to 95% of them singletons. Material for sequencing was naive CD4+ T cells from PBMCs. Stated subset: CD45RA+ positively selected. These TCRs come from a man aged 18 to 30 in good health. Some clones in this sample may be carry-over from other donors' samples.

The CDR3 DNA reads as TGCGCCAGCAGCTTGACAGCCGAAAACACTGAAGCTTTCTTT. Amino acid sequence: CASSLTAENTEAFF. V usage is TRBV5-1 and J usage is TRBJ1-1; D is uncertain. This CDR3 has 14 residues. Germline CDR1 is SGHRS and CDR2 is YFSETQ. V was pared by 1 base and J by 2 bases, with 9 bases between. Looking up the rest from reference TRBV5-1 and TRBJ1-1 gives the full variable domain: KAGVTQTPRYLIKTRGQQVTLSCSPISGHRSVSWYQQTPGQGLQFLFEYFSETQRNKGNFPGRFSGRQFSNSRSEMNVSTLELGDSALYLCASSLTAENTEAFFGQGTRLTVV.

The V and J genes are TRBV7-9 and TRBJ2-5; D is tentatively TRBD1 or TRBD2 (5 bases each). The CDR3 extends over 14 amino acids. Germline assignment: CDR1 SEHNR and CDR2 FQNEAQ (reference sequence). V was clipped by 5 bases and J by 1 base, with 11 bases between them. The CDR3 nucleotides are TGTGCCAGCAGCACGGGGACCTTCCAAGAGACCCAGTACTTC. This gives the protein CASSTGTFQETQYF. Complete variable domain (other parts from reference TRBV7-9 and TRBJ2-5): DTGVSQNPRHKITKRGQNVTFRCDPISEHNRLYWYRQTLGQGPEFLTYFQNEAQLEKSRLLSDRFSAERPKGSFSTLEIQRTEQGDSAMYLCASSTGTFQETQYFGPGTRLLVL.

The chain uses TRBV9 and TRBJ2-7, with D uncertain. This CDR3 has 13 residues. Germline CDR1 is SGDLS and CDR2 is YYNGEE. Trimming removed 3 bases at V and 4 bases at J, with 11 bases between. The CDR3 DNA sequence: TGTGCCAGCAGCGGTGGTTCGCGATACGAGCAGTACTTC. Translation: CASSGGSRYEQYF.

This chain links TRBV6-5 with TRBJ1-3, with D possibly TRBD1 on 5 matching bases. With 4 bases removed from V and 5 bases from J, the gap between germline ends came to 6 bases. Germline V gene sequence: CDR1 MNHEY, CDR2 SVGAGI. The CDR3 runs to 12 residues. The CDR3 DNA reads as TGTGCCAGCAGTTCAGGGCGAAACACCATATATTTT. Protein product: CASSSGRNTIYF.

The chain couples TRBV28 to TRBJ1-2, with D maybe TRBD1 (6 bases). Germline V CDR1 and CDR2: MDHEN, SYDVKM. This CDR3 region has 14 residues. V was pared by 11 bases and J by 4 bases, with 20 bases between. This chain's CDR3 is CALSRPGVGYGYTF. The DNA of the CDR3 is TGTGCCCTCTCCCGGCCAGGGGTTGGCTATGGCTACACCTTC.

The rearrangement uses TRBV28 and TRBJ2-5; tentatively, D is TRBD2 (5 bases). Germline values: CDR1 MDHEN, CDR2 SYDVKM. The CDR3 has 17 amino acids. V dropped 3 bases and J dropped 5 bases, with 22 bases sitting between them. DNA of the CDR3: TGTGCCAGCAGTTTCGGATCTGGAGGAGGTTGGTCGGAGACCCAGTACTTC. This translates into CASSFGSGGGWSETQYF.

This chain links TRBV5-6 with TRBJ2-1; 9 nucleotides agree with TRBD2. The CDR3 runs to 17 residues. Germline loops: CDR1 SGHDT, CDR2 YYEEEE. V shed 4 bases, J shed 7 bases, and the junction held 15 bases outside the gene matches. CDR3 sequence reads: CASSVPGAGGPWNEQFF. The CDR3 DNA follows: TGTGCCAGCAGCGTGCCGGGAGCGGGAGGACCCTGGAATGAGCAGTTCTTC.

This clone was counted between two and nine times. The J gene is TRBJ1-2, the V gene TRBV11-2; TRBD1 is a possible D gene (5 bases). The CDR3 sequence is 12 residues long. Trimming left V 5 bases short and J 13 bases short, with 17 bases between. Germline V CDR1 and CDR2: SGHAT, FQNNGV. The chain's CDR3 is CASSLGRGLPTF. The CDR3 region has the DNA TGTGCCAGCAGCCTGGGACGTGGCCTCCCCACCTTC.

Of note for this clone: Other DNA variants within this sample encode the same CDR3. The rearrangement joins TRBV18 to TRBJ2-4, with a weak D call TRBD1 (6 bases). Germline V gene data show CDR1 as KGHSH and CDR2 as LQKENI. The V end was cut by 0 bases, the J end by 0 bases, with 9 bases between. CDR3 length: 16 amino acids. The DNA of the CDR3 is TGTGCCAGCTCACCACCGGACAGAATAGCCAAAAACATTCAGTACTTC. The encoded protein is CASSPPDRIAKNIQYF.

The chain is built from TRBV10-2 and TRBJ2-5; a weak D match, TRBD2 (6 bases). V lost 3 bases, J lost 4 bases, and 24 bases lay in between. The CDR3 runs 18 residues. Germline CDR1 is WSHSY and CDR2 is SAAADI. The chain's CDR3 is CASSDWKTRAGSGETQYF. The CDR3 DNA sequence: TGCGCCAGCAGTGACTGGAAAACGAGGGCCGGGAGTGGAGAGACCCAGTACTTC.

The chain couples TRBV28 to TRBJ2-3, with D perhaps TRBD1 (5 bases). Germline V gives CDR1 MDHEN, CDR2 SYDVKM. The CDR3 is made up of 14 amino acids. V dropped 2 bases and J dropped 4 bases, with 10 bases sitting between them. The CDR3 is CASSLRQRSDTQYF. The CDR3 DNA sequence: TGTGCCAGCAGTTTACGACAGAGGTCAGATACGCAGTATTTT.

This rearrangement joins TRBV28 to TRBJ1-5; 10 positions match TRBD1. CDR3 size: 17 residues. The V segment lost 5 bases and the J segment 2 bases; nucleotides outside the gene matches: 9. Per germline, CDR1 MDHEN and CDR2 SYDVKM. CDR3 coding DNA: TGTGCCAGCAGTACCCGGACAGGGGGGGTTCGCAATCAGCCCCAGCATTTT. Translation: CASSTRTGGVRNQPQHF. The complete variable domain, with remaining parts taken from reference TRBV28 and TRBJ1-5, reads DVKVTQSSRYLVKRTGEKVFLECVQDMDHENMFWYRQDPGLGLRLIYFSYDVKMKEKGDIPEGYSVSREKKERFSLILESASTNQTSMYLCASSTRTGGVRNQPQHFGDGTRLSIL.

This chain joins TRBV2 and TRBJ2-7; D is unclear. The CDR3 is made up of 11 amino acids. The V gene lost 7 bases and the J gene lost 4 bases, with 8 bases spanning the gap. Germline CDR1 and CDR2: SNHLY and FYNNEI. The CDR3 sequence is CASTLKYEQYF. The CDR3 nucleotides are TGTGCCAGCACCCTGAAGTACGAGCAGTACTTC.

With respect to this clone: The same CDR3 is also encoded by other DNA sequences in this sample. The chain links TRBV28 to TRBJ1-5; 10 positions agree with TRBD1. Trimming cost V 2 bases and J 4 bases; bases outside gene matches: 5. In germline, CDR1 is MDHEN, CDR2 SYDVKM. The CDR3 runs 16 residues. The CDR3 DNA sequence: TGTGCCAGCAGTTTAGTGACAGGGGGCGGGAATCAGCCCCAGCATTTT. Amino acid sequence: CASSLVTGGGNQPQHF.

This clone came up once. This rearrangement joins TRBV14 to TRBJ2-1; D is perhaps TRBD1 (7 bases). The CDR3 runs 17 residues. The V and J ends lost 1 base and 9 bases respectively, with 22 bases between them. CDR1 is SGHDN, CDR2 FVKESK, per germline. The CDR3 loop is CASSQALGGGYNFEQFF. The DNA of the CDR3 is TGTGCCAGCAGCCAAGCCCTTGGAGGGGGCTATAATTTTGAGCAGTTCTTC.

Regarding this clone: Different DNA sequences within this sample yield the same CDR3. The chain joins TRBV2 to TRBJ2-5; D gene unclear. The CDR3 spans 14 residues. The V gene's germline CDR1 is SNHLY and CDR2 FYNNEI. With 1 base removed from V and 2 bases from J, the gap between germline ends came to 8 bases. This CDR3 is CASSEGTDQETQYF. DNA for the CDR3: TGTGCCAGCAGTGAAGGTACAGATCAAGAGACCCAGTACTTC. Looking up the rest from reference TRBV2 and TRBJ2-5 gives the full variable domain: EPEVTQTPSHQVTQMGQEVILRCVPISNHLYFYWYRQILGQKVEFLVSFYNNEISEKSEIFDDQFSVERPDGSNFTLKIRSTKLEDSAMYFCASSEGTDQETQYFGPGTRLLVL.

The chain joins TRBV11-3 to TRBJ2-5; the D call may be TRBD1 or TRBD2 (6 bases each). V was trimmed by 2 bases and J by 5 bases, leaving 9 bases between them. The CDR3 consists of 13 residues. Per germline, CDR1 SGHNT and CDR2 YENEEA. CDR3: CASSLRGEETQYF. The CDR3 DNA sequence: TGTGCCAGCAGCTTAAGGGGGGAGGAGACCCAGTACTTC.

This rearrangement joins TRBV10-3 to TRBJ2-2; 10 nucleotides line up with TRBD2. Germline V gene data show CDR1 as ENHRY and CDR2 as SYGVKD. CDR3 size: 17 residues. The junction had 7 bases not matched to a gene; V was cut back by 1 base and J by 5 bases. The chain's CDR3 is CAISEWGGTSATGELFF. The CDR3 DNA reads as TGTGCCATCAGTGAGTGGGGCGGGACTAGCGCGACCGGGGAGCTGTTTTTT.

This clone appeared once. The V gene is TRBV5-1, the J gene TRBJ2-5, with 7 positions matching TRBD1. This CDR3 is built from 15 residues. Germline V gives CDR1 SGHRS, CDR2 YFSETQ. Unmatched junction bases numbered 7, after V lost 0 bases and J lost 5 bases. CDR3 DNA: TGCGCCAGCAGCTTGGCGACAGGGCCGTGGGAGACCCAGTACTTC. Its protein product is CASSLATGPWETQYF. Full variable domain (remainder filled in from reference TRBV5-1 and TRBJ2-5): KAGVTQTPRYLIKTRGQQVTLSCSPISGHRSVSWYQQTPGQGLQFLFEYFSETQRNKGNFPGRFSGRQFSNSRSEMNVSTLELGDSALYLCASSLATGPWETQYFGPGTRLLVL.

On this clone itself: The sample holds other DNA sequences that translate to the same CDR3. The V call is TRBV28, the J call TRBJ2-6, with a tentative D call TRBD2 (6 bases). With 3 bases removed from V and 0 bases from J, the gap between germline ends came to 6 bases. The CDR3 runs 15 residues. CDR1 is MDHEN, CDR2 SYDVKM, per germline. The CDR3: CASSFGGSGANVLTF. The CDR3, as DNA: TGTGCCAGCAGTTTCGGGGGCTCTGGGGCCAACGTCCTGACTTTC.

This chain uses TRBV5-8 with TRBJ1-1, with 9 bases matching TRBD1. Germline lookup yields CDR1 SGHTS and CDR2 YDEGEE. The CDR3 sequence is 16 residues long. Trimming removed 4 bases from V and 5 bases from J; junction bases left unmatched: 12. CDR3 bases: TGTGCCAGCAGCCCGAATAGGGACAGGGTGGAAACTGAAGCTTTCTTT. It encodes CASSPNRDRVETEAFF.

The V and J genes are TRBV7-2 and TRBJ2-7; D unclear. The V gene lost 1 base and the J gene lost 5 bases, with 12 bases spanning the gap. Germline-derived CDR1 and CDR2 are SGHTA and FQGNSA. This CDR3 is 14 amino acids long. The CDR3, as DNA: TGTGCCAGCAGCTTAGGCGGACGACGGGACGAGCAGTACTTC. Amino acids: CASSLGGRRDEQYF.

On this clone: The sample holds other DNA sequences that translate to the same CDR3. The chain links TRBV5-1 to TRBJ2-1; 12 positions match TRBD2. V trimming: 4 bases; J trimming: 10 bases; junction bases outside the gene matches: 6. Germline loops: CDR1 SGHRS, CDR2 YFSETQ. The CDR3 is made up of 14 amino acids. The chain's CDR3 is CASSPRTSGNEQFF. CDR3 bases: TGCGCCAGCAGCCCCAGGACTAGCGGGAACGAGCAGTTCTTC. Combining the CDR3 with reference TRBV5-1 and TRBJ2-1 gives the whole variable domain KAGVTQTPRYLIKTRGQQVTLSCSPISGHRSVSWYQQTPGQGLQFLFEYFSETQRNKGNFPGRFSGRQFSNSRSEMNVSTLELGDSALYLCASSPRTSGNEQFFGPGTRLTVL.

This clone was picked up one time. The chain joins TRBV5-1 to TRBJ2-5, with D perhaps matching TRBD2 (6 bases). CDR1 is SGHRS, CDR2 YFSETQ, per germline. The CDR3 loop spans 14 amino acids. V was cut by 6 bases and J by 5 bases, with 17 bases left in between. CDR3 sequence reads: CASTWEAGRETQYF. The CDR3 DNA is TGCGCCAGCACATGGGAAGCGGGCCGGGAGACCCAGTACTTC.

This clone was observed once. V usage is TRBV27 and J usage is TRBJ2-7; D is perhaps TRBD1 (6 bases). This CDR3 has 17 amino acids. CDR1 is MNHEY, CDR2 SMNVEV, per germline (reference sequence). Trimming took 6 bases from V and 0 from J, leaving 21 bases between them. In DNA, the CDR3 is TGTGCCAGCAGGGGTACCTCAGGGGCGCCCCACTCCTACGAGCAGTACTTC. This translates into CASRGTSGAPHSYEQYF.

This rearrangement joins TRBV27 to TRBJ2-5; possibly TRBD1 for D (5 bases). The V end lost 4 bases, the J end lost 5 bases, and 11 bases lay between the germline ends. CDR3 length: 13 residues. Germline loops: CDR1 MNHEY, CDR2 SMNVEV (reference sequence). The CDR3 DNA reads as TGTGCCAGCAGTTCCAGGGTCGGCGAGACCCAGTACTTC. It is translated as CASSSRVGETQYF.

V and J are TRBV5-6 and TRBJ2-3; D gene uncertain. V was shortened by 4 bases and J by 4 bases, with 13 bases between the two germline ends. There are 14 residues in the CDR3. Germline V gene data show CDR1 as SGHDT and CDR2 as YYEEEE. The CDR3: CASSASLISDTQYF. CDR3 nucleotide sequence: TGTGCCAGCAGCGCATCCCTTATATCAGATACGCAGTATTTT.